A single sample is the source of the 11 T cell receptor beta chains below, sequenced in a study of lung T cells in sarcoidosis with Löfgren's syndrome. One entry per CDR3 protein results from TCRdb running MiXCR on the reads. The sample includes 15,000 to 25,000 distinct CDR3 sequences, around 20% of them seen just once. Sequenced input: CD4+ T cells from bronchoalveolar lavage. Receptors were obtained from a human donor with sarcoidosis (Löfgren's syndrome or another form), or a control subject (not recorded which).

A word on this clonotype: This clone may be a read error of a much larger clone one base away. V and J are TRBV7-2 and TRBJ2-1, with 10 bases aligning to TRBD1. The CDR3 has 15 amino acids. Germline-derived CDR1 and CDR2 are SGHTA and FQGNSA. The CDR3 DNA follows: TGTGCCAGCGGCTTGGGACAGGGGAAACTCAATGAGCAGTTCTTC. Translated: CASGLGQGKLNEQFF.

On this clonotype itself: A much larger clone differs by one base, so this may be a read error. The DNA of the CDR3 is TGCATTGCCACAGGCGGGGGGACCGGGGAGCTGTTTTTT. Residues: CIATGGGTGELFF. The chain combines TRBV20-1 with TRBJ2-2, with TRBD2 matching over 8 bases. The CDR3 length is 13 residues. Germline CDR1 DFQATT, CDR2 SNEGSKA (reference sequence).

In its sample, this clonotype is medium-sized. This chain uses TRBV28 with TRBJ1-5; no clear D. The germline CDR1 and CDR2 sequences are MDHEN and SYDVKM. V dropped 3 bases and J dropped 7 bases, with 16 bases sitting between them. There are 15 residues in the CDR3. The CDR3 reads CASSFAISRGQPQHF. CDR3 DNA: TGTGCCAGCAGTTTCGCGATCTCCCGGGGACAGCCCCAGCATTTT.

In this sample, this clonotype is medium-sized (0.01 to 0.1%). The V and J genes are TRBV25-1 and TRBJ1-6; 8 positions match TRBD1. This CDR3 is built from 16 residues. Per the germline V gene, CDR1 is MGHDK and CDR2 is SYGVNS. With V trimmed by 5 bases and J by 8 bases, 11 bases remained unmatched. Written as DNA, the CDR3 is TGTGCCAGCAGTCAATTAGACAGGGGAGGGGATTCACCCCTCCACTTT. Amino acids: CASSQLDRGGDSPLHF.

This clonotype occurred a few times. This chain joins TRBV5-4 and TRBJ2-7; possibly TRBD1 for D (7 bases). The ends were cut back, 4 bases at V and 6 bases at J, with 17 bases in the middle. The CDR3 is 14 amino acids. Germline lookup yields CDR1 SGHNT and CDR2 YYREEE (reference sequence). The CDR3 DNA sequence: TGTGCCAGCAGCGATACACGACAGGGAGGCGAGCAGTACTTC. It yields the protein CASSDTRQGGEQYF.

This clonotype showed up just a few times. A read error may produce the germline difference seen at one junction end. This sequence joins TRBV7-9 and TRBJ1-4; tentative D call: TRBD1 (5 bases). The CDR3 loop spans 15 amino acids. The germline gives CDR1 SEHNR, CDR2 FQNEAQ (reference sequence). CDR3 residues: CASSYRDFFNEELFF. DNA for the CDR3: TGTGCCAGCAGCTATCGGGACTTCTTCAATGAAGAACTGTTTTTT.

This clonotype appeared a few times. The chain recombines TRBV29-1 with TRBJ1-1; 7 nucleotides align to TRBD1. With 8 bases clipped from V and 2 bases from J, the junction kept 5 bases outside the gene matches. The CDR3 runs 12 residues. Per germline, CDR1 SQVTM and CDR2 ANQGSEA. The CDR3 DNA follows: TGCAGCTCAAACAGGGGTAACACTGAAGCTTTCTTT. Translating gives CSSNRGNTEAFF.

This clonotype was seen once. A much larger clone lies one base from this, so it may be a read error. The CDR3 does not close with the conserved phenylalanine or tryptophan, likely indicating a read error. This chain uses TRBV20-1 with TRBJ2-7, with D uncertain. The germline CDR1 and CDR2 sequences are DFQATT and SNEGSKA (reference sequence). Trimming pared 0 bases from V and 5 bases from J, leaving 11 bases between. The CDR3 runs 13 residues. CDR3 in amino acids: CSAREWQANEQYL. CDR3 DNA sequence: TGCAGTGCTAGAGAATGGCAGGCCAACGAGCAGTACCTC.

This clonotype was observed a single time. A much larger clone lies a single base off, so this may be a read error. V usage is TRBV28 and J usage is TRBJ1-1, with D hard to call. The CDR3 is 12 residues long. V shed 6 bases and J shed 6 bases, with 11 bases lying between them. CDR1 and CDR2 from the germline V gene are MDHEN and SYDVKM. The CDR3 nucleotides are TGTGCCAGCAGCGGTGCATTGGCTGAAGCTTTCTTT. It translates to CASSGALAEAFF.

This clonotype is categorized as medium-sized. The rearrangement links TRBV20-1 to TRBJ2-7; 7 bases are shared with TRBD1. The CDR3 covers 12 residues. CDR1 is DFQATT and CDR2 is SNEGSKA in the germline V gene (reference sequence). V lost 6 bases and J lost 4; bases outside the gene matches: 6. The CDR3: CSAKEGAYEQYF. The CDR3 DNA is TGCAGTGCCAAAGAGGGGGCTTACGAGCAGTACTTC.

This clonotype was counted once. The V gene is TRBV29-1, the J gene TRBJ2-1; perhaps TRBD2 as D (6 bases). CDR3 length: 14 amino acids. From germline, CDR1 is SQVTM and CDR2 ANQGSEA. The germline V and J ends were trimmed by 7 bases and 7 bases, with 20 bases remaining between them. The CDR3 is CSGRPGAGGNEQFF. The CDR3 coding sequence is TGCAGCGGCCGTCCGGGAGCGGGCGGTAATGAGCAGTTCTTC.